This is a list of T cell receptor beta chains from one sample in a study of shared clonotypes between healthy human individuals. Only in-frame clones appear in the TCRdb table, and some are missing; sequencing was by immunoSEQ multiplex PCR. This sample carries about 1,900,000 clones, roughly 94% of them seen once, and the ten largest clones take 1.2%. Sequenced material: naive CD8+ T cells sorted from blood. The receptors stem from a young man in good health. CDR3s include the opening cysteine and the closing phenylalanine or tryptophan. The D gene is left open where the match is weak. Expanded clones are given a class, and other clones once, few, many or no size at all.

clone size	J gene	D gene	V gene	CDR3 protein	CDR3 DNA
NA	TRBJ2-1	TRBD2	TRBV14	CASNPLAGGYNEQFF	TGTGCCAGCAACCCGCTGGCGGGAGGCTACAATGAGCAGTTCTTC
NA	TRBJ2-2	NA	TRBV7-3	CASSLDRSTGELFF	TGTGCCAGCAGTCTTGACAGAAGTACCGGGGAGCTGTTTTTT
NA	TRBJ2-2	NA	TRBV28	CASSFYRTLKNTGELFF	TGTGCCAGCAGTTTCTACAGGACACTTAAGAACACCGGGGAGCTGTTTTTT
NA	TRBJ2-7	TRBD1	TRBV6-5	CASSYSVGTATYEQYF	TGTGCCAGCAGTTACTCTGTCGGGACAGCTACCTACGAGCAGTACTTC
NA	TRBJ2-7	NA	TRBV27	CASSFGGAEYEQYF	TGTGCCAGCAGTTTCGGGGGCGCAGAATACGAGCAGTACTTC
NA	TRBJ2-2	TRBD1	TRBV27	CASSFTTGTGNTGELFF	TGTGCCAGCAGTTTTACCACCGGGACAGGGAACACCGGGGAGCTGTTTTTT
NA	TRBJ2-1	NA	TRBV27	CASISEYNEQFF	TGTGCCAGCATCAGCGAGTACAATGAGCAGTTCTTC
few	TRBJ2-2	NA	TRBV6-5	CASSYNTGELFF	TGTGCCAGCAGTTACAATACCGGGGAGCTGTTTTTT
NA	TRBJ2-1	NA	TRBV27	CASSLKQGWSLNEQFF	TGTGCCAGCAGTTTAAAGCAGGGATGGTCTCTCAATGAGCAGTTCTTC
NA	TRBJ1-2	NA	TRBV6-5	CASSSGGLGYTF	TGTGCCAGCAGTTCTGGGGGTCTTGGCTACACCTTC
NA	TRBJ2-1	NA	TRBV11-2	CASSLAPSLGRGQFF	TGTGCCAGCAGCTTAGCCCCCTCCCTAGGGCGGGGGCAGTTCTTC
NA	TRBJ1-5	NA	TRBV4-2	CASSQVMGDQPQHF	TGTGCCAGCAGCCAAGTGATGGGTGATCAGCCCCAGCATTTT
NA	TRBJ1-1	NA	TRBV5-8	CASILGVSEAFF	TGTGCCAGCATATTGGGGGTTTCTGAAGCTTTCTTT
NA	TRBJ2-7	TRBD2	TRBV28	CASSSYLAGAVSYEQYF	TGTGCCAGCAGTTCTTATCTAGCGGGGGCCGTCTCCTACGAGCAGTACTTC
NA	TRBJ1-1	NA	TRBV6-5	CASRHTMGTEAFF	TGTGCCAGCAGGCATACGATGGGCACTGAAGCTTTCTTT
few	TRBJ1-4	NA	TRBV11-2	CASSFPDEKLFF	TGTGCCAGCAGCTTTCCGGATGAAAAACTGTTTTTT
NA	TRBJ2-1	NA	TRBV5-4	CASSAKGNEQFF	TGTGCCAGCAGCGCAAAAGGCAATGAGCAGTTCTTC
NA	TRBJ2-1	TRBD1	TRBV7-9	CASSSDRTDNEQFF	TGTGCCAGCAGCTCGGACAGGACAGACAATGAGCAGTTCTTC
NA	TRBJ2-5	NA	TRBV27	CASRQWTDQETQYF	TGTGCCAGCAGGCAATGGACAGACCAAGAGACCCAGTACTTC
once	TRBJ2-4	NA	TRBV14	CASSSNSAASAGRDIQYF	TGTGCCAGCAGCTCCAATTCGGCTGCGTCAGCGGGTCGGGACATTCAGTACTTC
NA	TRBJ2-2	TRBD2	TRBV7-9	CASSQVAGTSERNTGELFF	TGTGCCAGCAGCCAGGTCGCGGGGACTAGCGAGAGGAACACCGGGGAGCTGTTTTTT